This section outlines one T cell receptor (beta chain) sequence together with its context. Its cognate antigen is unknown. This entry belongs to a study of monozygotic twins with inflammatory bowel disease. Study-wide points: IBD patients carried less diverse TCRbeta repertoires (inverse Simpson) than healthy co-twins.

An amount of about 3,400 ng of total RNA was used for each TCR library. For every sample, eight separate reactions were used to make cDNA. Following a re-call of the 5' RACE reads, TCRdb has one entry per CDR3 protein and lacks DNA. In total, the table holds some 400,000 distinct CDR3 sequences. The TCR sequence derives from a human donor with ulcerative colitis or Crohn's disease, or a healthy co-twin of an affected twin (not recorded which). Sequencing was performed on blood.

CDR3 sequence: CATRGLGARNEQFF. The chain combines TRBV15 with TRBJ2-1; TCRdb lists TRBD2, though no DNA is available to test this call. The germline V gene encodes CDR1 LNHNV and CDR2 YYDKDF (reference sequence). The CDR3 extends over 14 amino acids.